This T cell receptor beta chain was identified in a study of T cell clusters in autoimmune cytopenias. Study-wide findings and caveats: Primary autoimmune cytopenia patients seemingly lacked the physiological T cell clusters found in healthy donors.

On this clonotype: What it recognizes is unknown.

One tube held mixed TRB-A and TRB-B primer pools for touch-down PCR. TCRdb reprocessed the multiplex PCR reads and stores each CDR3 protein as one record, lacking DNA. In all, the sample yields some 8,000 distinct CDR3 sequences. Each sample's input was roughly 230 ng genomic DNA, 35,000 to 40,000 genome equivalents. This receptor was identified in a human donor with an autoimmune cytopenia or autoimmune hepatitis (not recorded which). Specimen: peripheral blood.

CDR3 in amino acids: CASSLWVRGNTGELFF. The J gene is TRBJ2-2, the V gene TRBV13; TCRdb proposes TRBD1, but this gene call is untestable without DNA. The CDR3 totals 16 residues. CDR1 and CDR2 (germline): PRHDT, FYEKMQ (reference sequence). The variable domain in full, completed from reference TRBV13 and TRBJ2-2, reads AAGVIQSPRHLIKEKRETATLKCYPIPRHDTVYWYQQGPGQDPQFLISFYEKMQSDKGSIPDRFSAQQFSDYHSELNMSSLELGDSALYFCASSLWVRGNTGELFFGEGSRLTVL.